A single sample gave rise to the 24 T cell receptor beta chains below, sequenced in a study of T-cell memory formation after mild COVID-19. TCRdb passed the 5' RACE reads through MiXCR, listing each CDR3 protein once. Of hundreds of thousands of distinct CDR3 sequences listed, 20% to 25% are singletons. The sequencing sample was made of PBMCs or a T cell subset sorted from them (not recorded which). These receptors originate from an adult woman who had mild COVID-19 (a few samples of this study predate the infection). Cell type and time point are not known.

The V gene is TRBV11-3, the J gene TRBJ2-5, with 12 bases aligning to TRBD1. Per the germline V gene, CDR1 is SGHNT and CDR2 is YENEEA. The V and J ends lost 5 bases and 4 bases, in that order; junction bases with no gene match: 11. This CDR3 has 17 residues. The CDR3 protein is CASSPSTGTGGRETQYF. CDR3 nucleotide sequence: TGTGCCAGCAGCCCCTCCACCGGGACAGGGGGCCGAGAGACCCAGTACTTC.

This clonotype showed up just a few times. The chain links TRBV11-2 to TRBJ2-5; TRBD2 aligns across 12 bases. Germline V gene sequence: CDR1 SGHAT, CDR2 FQNNGV. V lost 7 bases to trimming and J lost 2 bases; unmatched junction nucleotides: 8. The CDR3 is made up of 16 amino acids. The CDR3 DNA sequence: TGTGCCAGCATGCGCGGGACTAGCGGGCGTCAAGAGACCCAGTACTTC. Translation: CASMRGTSGRQETQYF.

The chain combines TRBV7-9 with TRBJ2-5; D call uncertain. The V and J ends lost 5 bases and 6 bases respectively, with 7 bases between them. CDR3 length: 11 residues. Germline CDR1 is SEHNR and CDR2 is FQNEAQ (reference sequence). The CDR3, as DNA: TGTGCCAGCAGCATCTCACAGACCCAGTACTTC. It yields the protein CASSISQTQYF.

This clonotype was counted a few times. The chain joins TRBV9 to TRBJ1-1, with D unclear. The CDR3 contains 12 residues. CDR1 is SGDLS, CDR2 YYNGEE, per germline. Deletions cut 4 bases from V and 7 bases from J, with 11 bases between. In DNA, the CDR3 is TGTGCCAGCAGCTCATCGGGCCTTGAAGCTTTCTTT. Translation gives CASSSSGLEAFF.

This clonotype turned up a few times. The rearrangement joins TRBV3-1 to TRBJ2-3; TRBD2 aligns across 12 bases. After removal of 0 bases from V and 0 bases from J, the junction contained 7 bases not matched to a gene. Germline values: CDR1 LGHDT, CDR2 YNNKEL (reference sequence). The CDR3 spans 19 residues. CDR3 in DNA: TGTGCCAGCAGCCAAGATTCTCGGACTAGCGGGACTAGCACAGATACGCAGTATTTT. Encoded protein: CASSQDSRTSGTSTDTQYF.

This chain joins TRBV20-1 and TRBJ2-1; 12 nucleotides agree with TRBD2. V lost 7 bases to trimming and J lost 7 bases; unmatched junction nucleotides: 20. Germline V gene data show CDR1 as DFQATT and CDR2 as SNEGSKA (reference sequence). This CDR3 has 18 amino acids. The CDR3 here is CSVSTSGSKVYNRNEQFF. CDR3 DNA: TGCAGTGTCTCGACTAGCGGGAGCAAAGTGTACAATCGGAATGAGCAGTTCTTC.

This clonotype was seen repeatedly, ten times or more. This chain uses TRBV11-2 with TRBJ2-3; D call uncertain. The ends were cut back, 6 bases at V and 3 bases at J, with 7 bases in the middle. CDR3 length equals 12 residues. The germline V gene has CDR1 SGHAT and CDR2 FQNNGV. In nucleotides, the CDR3 is TGTGCCAGCAGTTACCATACAGATACGCAGTATTTT. Its translation is CASSYHTDTQYF.

J is TRBJ2-7 and V is TRBV20-1; D ambiguous. Germline V CDR1 and CDR2: DFQATT, SNEGSKA (reference sequence). The ends were cut back, 0 bases at V and 6 bases at J, with 9 bases in the middle. The CDR3 is made up of 12 amino acids. CDR3 sequence: CSARDGSPEQYF. CDR3 coding DNA: TGCAGTGCTAGAGATGGCAGCCCCGAGCAGTACTTC.

The chain couples TRBV13 to TRBJ2-4; D is possibly TRBD2 (7 bases). Trimming stripped 11 bases from V and 7 bases from J, with 18 bases between. The CDR3 covers 13 residues. CDR1 and CDR2 from the germline V gene are PRHDT and FYEKMQ (reference sequence). As DNA, the CDR3 is TGTGCCTCCATGAGGGGGGGGCAGAACATTCAGTACTTC. This codes for CASMRGGQNIQYF.

This sequence joins TRBV10-3 and TRBJ2-1, with 10 bases aligning to TRBD2. The CDR3 loop spans 18 amino acids. Germline V gene data show CDR1 as ENHRY and CDR2 as SYGVKD. Trimming cost V 2 bases and J 6 bases; bases outside gene matches: 13. The CDR3: CAISETSLEREGPNEQFF. CDR3 sequence (DNA): TGTGCCATCAGTGAGACCAGCTTGGAGCGGGAGGGGCCCAATGAGCAGTTCTTC.

In this sample, this clonotype turned up a few times. V and J are TRBV5-1 and TRBJ2-1; 10 bases agree with TRBD2. This CDR3 is 15 amino acids long. Germline CDR1 and CDR2: SGHRS and YFSETQ. V trimming: 9 bases; J trimming: 2 bases; junction bases outside the gene matches: 8. CDR3 amino acids: CATKSGRATYNEQFF. The DNA of the CDR3 is TGCGCCACCAAAAGCGGGAGGGCCACCTACAATGAGCAGTTCTTC.

This clonotype was picked up a small number of times. The chain employs TRBV4-3 and TRBJ2-2, with D hard to call. Trimming shortened V by 0 bases and J by 4 bases, and 12 bases separated the two germline ends. The CDR3 totals 16 residues. Germline CDR1 and CDR2: LGHNA and YSLEER. DNA of the CDR3: TGCGCCAGCAGCCAAGAAGTAGAAACAGCCACCGGGGAGCTGTTTTTT. Translated: CASSQEVETATGELFF.

J is TRBJ2-1 and V is TRBV20-1; the match to TRBD1 covers 7 bases. V gave up 0 bases and J gave up 6 bases; unmatched junction bases: 11. Germline V gene data show CDR1 as DFQATT and CDR2 as SNEGSKA (reference sequence). There are 16 residues in the CDR3. CDR3: CSARDTARTGVNEQFF. The CDR3 nucleotides read TGCAGTGCTAGAGATACCGCCAGGACAGGAGTCAATGAGCAGTTCTTC.

This clonotype was counted between two and nine times. The genes are TRBV5-1 and TRBJ2-3; D possibly corresponds to TRBD1 (6 bases). This CDR3 spans 16 amino acids. Germline V CDR1 and CDR2: SGHRS, YFSETQ. V dropped 4 bases and J dropped 0 bases, with 15 bases sitting between them. The CDR3 coding sequence is TGCGCCAGCAGCCTCCGGGACACGTATAGCACAGATACGCAGTATTTT. Its protein product is CASSLRDTYSTDTQYF.

This clonotype was counted many times. The CDR3 loop reads CASSSGLGIGPRYNEQFF. The CDR3 DNA follows: TGTGCCAGCAGCTCTGGCTTGGGGATCGGGCCTAGGTACAATGAGCAGTTCTTC. This rearrangement joins TRBV7-2 to TRBJ2-1; D is uncertain. Trimming left V 4 bases short and J 4 bases short, with 23 bases between. The germline CDR1 and CDR2 sequences are SGHTA and FQGNSA. The CDR3 is 18 amino acids. Supplemented by reference TRBV7-2 and TRBJ2-1, the full variable domain reads GAGVSQSPSNKVTEKGKDVELRCDPISGHTALYWYRQSLGQGLEFLIYFQGNSAPDKSGLPSDRFSAERTGGSVSTLTIQRTQQEDSAVYLCASSSGLGIGPRYNEQFFGPGTRLTVL.

The genes are TRBV6-6 and TRBJ1-4, with TRBD1 as a possible D gene (6 bases). CDR3 length: 14 amino acids. CDR1 and CDR2 (germline): MNHNY, SVGAGI (reference sequence). V was clipped by 5 bases and J by 8 bases, with 15 bases between them. The CDR3 reads CASSKQGTAEKLFF. CDR3 in DNA: TGTGCCAGCAGTAAACAGGGTACGGCGGAAAAACTGTTTTTT.

This chain links TRBV7-2 with TRBJ2-1, with 9 bases aligning to TRBD2. The CDR3 totals 15 residues. V lost 4 bases, J lost 9 bases, and 10 bases stayed unmatched. Germline V lookup: CDR1 SGHTA, CDR2 FQGNSA. CDR3 amino acids: CASSSRTRGGPEQFF. The CDR3 DNA reads TGTGCCAGCAGCTCACGAACGCGGGGGGGCCCTGAGCAGTTCTTC.

The chain combines TRBV25-1 with TRBJ1-2; 10 nucleotides match TRBD1. The CDR3 loop spans 18 amino acids. Germline lookup yields CDR1 MGHDK and CDR2 SYGVNS. The trim removed 3 bases at V and 11 bases at J, leaving 21 bases unmatched. The CDR3 coding sequence is TGTGCCAGCAGTGATGGGCTGGGGACAGGGGATGGAAAACTGAGATACACCTTC. Translated: CASSDGLGTGDGKLRYTF.

This clonotype was counted only a few times. This chain connects TRBV5-1 to TRBJ1-6; unclear D gene. The CDR3 extends over 14 amino acids. In germline, CDR1 is SGHRS, CDR2 YFSETQ. Deletions cut 2 bases from V and 8 bases from J, with 11 bases between. The chain's CDR3 is CASSFGRADSPLHF. CDR3 bases: TGCGCCAGCAGCTTCGGGCGGGCGGATTCACCCCTCCACTTT.

This clonotype qualifies as medium-sized. The chain combines TRBV6-5 with TRBJ2-7; perhaps TRBD2 as D (5 bases). Germline V lookup: CDR1 MNHEY, CDR2 SVGAGI. The CDR3 covers 12 residues. V was shortened by 6 bases and J by 7 bases, with 13 bases between the two germline ends. DNA of the CDR3: TGTGCCAGCAGCCCCGGCGGGTCTGAGCAGTACTTC. As protein: CASSPGGSEQYF.

This clonotype was detected a few times. The rearrangement joins TRBV24-1 to TRBJ2-5; a weak D match, TRBD2 (5 bases). The CDR3 is 16 amino acids. The V gene lost 3 bases and the J gene lost 0 bases, with 13 bases spanning the gap. Germline V gene sequence: CDR1 KGHDR, CDR2 SFDVKD. The CDR3 DNA sequence: TGTGCCACCAGTGATCCGCTAGCTGGGAACCAAGAGACCCAGTACTTC. Translation: CATSDPLAGNQETQYF.

There are many counts of this clonotype. V gene TRBV5-5 combines with J gene TRBJ2-1, with 16 bases identical to TRBD2. Germline assignment: CDR1 SGHKS and CDR2 YYEKEE (reference sequence). This CDR3 is built from 15 residues. V lost 4 bases and J lost 11; bases outside the gene matches: 6. CDR3 residues: CASSPGLAGGRKQFF. DNA for the CDR3: TGTGCCAGCAGCCCGGGACTAGCGGGAGGGAGAAAGCAGTTCTTC.

V usage is TRBV5-1 and J usage is TRBJ2-1; D is uncertain. The CDR3 contains 14 residues. Trimming shortened V by 6 bases and J by 6 bases, and 16 bases separated the two germline ends. Germline V gene data show CDR1 as SGHRS and CDR2 as YFSETQ. The CDR3 sequence: CASKATGMGNEQFF. The CDR3 DNA is TGCGCCAGCAAGGCGACGGGCATGGGCAATGAGCAGTTCTTC.

This clonotype came up a few times. This chain connects TRBV24-1 to TRBJ2-5; the match to TRBD1 covers 7 bases. The CDR3 runs to 15 residues. CDR1 KGHDR and CDR2 SFDVKD come from the germline V gene. J gave up 1 base and V 2 bases, and 3 bases lay outside the gene matches. The CDR3 reads CATSDSGTVQETQYF. As DNA, the CDR3 is TGTGCCACCAGTGATTCCGGGACAGTCCAAGAGACCCAGTACTTC.